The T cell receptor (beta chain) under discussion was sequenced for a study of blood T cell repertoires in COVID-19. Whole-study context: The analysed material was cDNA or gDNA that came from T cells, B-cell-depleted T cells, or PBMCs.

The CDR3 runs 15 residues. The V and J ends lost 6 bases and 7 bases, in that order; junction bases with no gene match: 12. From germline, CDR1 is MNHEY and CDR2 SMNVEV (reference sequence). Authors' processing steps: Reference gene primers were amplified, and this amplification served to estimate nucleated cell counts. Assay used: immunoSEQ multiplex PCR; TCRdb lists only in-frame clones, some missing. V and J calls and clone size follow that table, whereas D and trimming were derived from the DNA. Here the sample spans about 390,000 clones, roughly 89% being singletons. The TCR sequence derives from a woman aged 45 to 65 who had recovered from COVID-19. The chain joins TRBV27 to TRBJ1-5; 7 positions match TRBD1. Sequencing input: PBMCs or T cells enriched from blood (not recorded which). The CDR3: CASRVGQGGGQPQHF. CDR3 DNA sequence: TGTGCCAGCAGAGTTGGACAAGGGGGCGGGCAGCCCCAGCATTTT.